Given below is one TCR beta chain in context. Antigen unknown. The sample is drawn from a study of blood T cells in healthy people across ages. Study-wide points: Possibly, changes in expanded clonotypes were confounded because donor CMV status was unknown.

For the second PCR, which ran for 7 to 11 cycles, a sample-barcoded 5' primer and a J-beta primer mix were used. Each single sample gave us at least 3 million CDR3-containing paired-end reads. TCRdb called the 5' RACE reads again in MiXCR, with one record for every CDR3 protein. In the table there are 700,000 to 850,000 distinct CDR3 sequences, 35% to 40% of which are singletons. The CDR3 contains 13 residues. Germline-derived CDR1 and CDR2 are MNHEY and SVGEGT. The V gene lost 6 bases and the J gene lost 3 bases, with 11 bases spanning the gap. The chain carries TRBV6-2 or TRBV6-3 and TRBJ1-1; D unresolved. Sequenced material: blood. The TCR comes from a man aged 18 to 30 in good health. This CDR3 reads CASRPGVDTEAFF. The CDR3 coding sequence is TGTGCCAGCAGACCTGGGGTAGACACTGAAGCTTTCTTT.